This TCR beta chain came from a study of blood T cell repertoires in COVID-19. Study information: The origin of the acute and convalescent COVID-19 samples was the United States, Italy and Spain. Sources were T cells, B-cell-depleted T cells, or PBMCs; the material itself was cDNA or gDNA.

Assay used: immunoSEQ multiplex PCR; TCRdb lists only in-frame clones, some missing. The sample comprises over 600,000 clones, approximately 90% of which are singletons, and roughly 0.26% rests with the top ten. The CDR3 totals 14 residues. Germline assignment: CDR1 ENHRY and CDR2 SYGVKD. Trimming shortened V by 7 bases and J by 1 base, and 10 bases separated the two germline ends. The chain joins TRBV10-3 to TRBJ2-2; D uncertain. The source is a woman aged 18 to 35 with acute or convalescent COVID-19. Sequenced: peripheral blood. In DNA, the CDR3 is TGTGCCATCAAATCCCGACAGAACACCGGGGAGCTGTTTTTT. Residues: CAIKSRQNTGELFF.